The rows below give T cell receptor beta chains drawn from one sample of a study of blood T cell repertoires in COVID-19. The method was immunoSEQ multiplex PCR; TCRdb's version includes in-frame clones alone and lacks a portion of them. The sample lists fewer than 200,000 clones, 88% occurring once. Material: peripheral blood. Receptors originate from a man in his forties or fifties who had recovered from COVID-19. The CDR3 runs from the conserved cysteine through the conserved F or W. Each record gives: V gene, D gene, J gene, clone size, CDR3 protein, CDR3 DNA. The D gene is left open where the match is weak. The listing skips clone size in some rows; elsewhere it reads once, few, many or a size class.

>TRBV10-2|TRBD2|TRBJ2-7|NA
CASSEGTSGYGYEQYF
TGCGCCAGCAGTGAGGGAACTAGCGGGTACGGCTACGAGCAGTACTTC
>TRBV5-4|NA|TRBJ2-5|NA
CASSLGQGETQYF
TGTGCCAGCAGCTTGGGTCAGGGGGAGACCCAGTACTTC
>TRBV11-2|NA|TRBJ1-2|NA
CASSSYDRGYTF
TGTGCCAGCAGTTCTTACGATCGGGGCTACACCTTC
>TRBV10-1|NA|TRBJ2-2|NA
CASSGQTGELFF
TGCGCCAGCAGTGGACAGACCGGGGAGCTGTTTTTT
>TRBV15|NA|TRBJ2-1|NA
CATSRDPPGNEQFF
TGTGCCACCAGCAGAGACCCCCCGGGGAATGAGCAGTTCTTC
>TRBV5-1|NA|TRBJ1-5|NA
CASSLGDRSQPQHF
TGCGCCAGCAGCTTGGGAGATAGATCTCAGCCCCAGCATTTT
>TRBV30|NA|TRBJ1-5|NA
CAWARPGNQPQHF
TGTGCCTGGGCTCGACCGGGTAATCAGCCCCAGCATTTT
>TRBV6-5|NA|TRBJ1-2|few
CASRKRSTVNYGYTF
TGTGCCAGCAGAAAAAGGTCCACAGTGAACTATGGCTACACCTTC
>TRBV7-2|TRBD2|TRBJ2-3|NA
CASSFGLGSTDTQYF
TGTGCCAGCAGCTTTGGACTAGGGTCGACAGATACGCAGTATTTT
>TRBV4-1|TRBD1|TRBJ2-2|NA
CASSQEVRGPITGELFF
TGCGCCAGCAGCCAAGAAGTTAGGGGGCCCATCACCGGGGAGCTGTTTTTT
>TRBV28|TRBD1|TRBJ2-7|NA
CASSLLGTGKPYEQYF
TGTGCCAGCAGCCTACTCGGGACAGGGAAACCCTACGAGCAGTACTTC
>TRBV28|NA|TRBJ1-1|once
CASSLRGGEAFF
TGTGCCAGCAGCCTACGCGGAGGTGAAGCTTTCTTT
>TRBV7-2|TRBD1|TRBJ1-2|NA
CASGRTGSTYGYTF
TGTGCCAGCGGCCGGACAGGGTCTACCTATGGCTACACCTTC
>TRBV5-4|TRBD1|TRBJ1-1|NA
CASSLAQGARTEAFF
TGTGCCAGCAGCTTGGCGCAGGGGGCTAGAACTGAAGCTTTCTTT
>TRBV19|NA|TRBJ1-6|NA
CASRPREVFNSPLHF
TGTGCCAGTAGACCCCGGGAGGTTTTTAATTCACCCCTCCACTTT
>TRBV6-5|NA|TRBJ1-1|NA
CASSYSRGKAFF
TGTGCCAGCAGTTACTCCAGGGGAAAAGCTTTCTTT
>TRBV5-8|NA|TRBJ1-3|once
CASSLESGRGGNTIYF
TGTGCCAGCAGCTTGGAATCAGGCCGGGGTGGAAACACCATATATTTT